This entry concerns a single T cell receptor (beta chain). Its matching antigen is unknown. The ends were cut back, 1 base at V and 4 bases at J, with 14 bases in the middle. CDR3 size: 16 residues. The germline V gene encodes CDR1 SGHTA and CDR2 FQGNSA. These data come from a study of lymphopenia after photon versus proton radiotherapy. Only in-frame clones appear in the TCRdb table, and some are missing; sequencing was by immunoSEQ multiplex PCR. The sample consists of 60,000 or so clones, around 90% of them appearing once. Overall study results and limits: Only patients who died were analyzed for survival; proton advantage is unproven. Proton therapy kept repertoires fairly stable, unlike photons, which gained effector/memory cells. In patients who died, overall survival fell as post-nadir TCR diversity dropped more.

The sequences come from peripheral blood, collected from a patient treated with proton-based radiotherapy. The chain is built from TRBV7-2 and TRBJ2-1, with D perhaps matching TRBD2 (6 bases). The sequence was collected from a man older than 75 with esophageal cancer. The CDR3 region has the DNA TGTGCCAGCAGCTTAGAGAGGGACTTTCTATACAATGAGCAGTTCTTC. Its protein product is CASSLERDFLYNEQFF.